This T cell receptor beta chain was recovered during a study of IL-17A CD8 T cells in psoriatic arthritis synovium. Broadly, across the study: The goal of the study was to define the phenotype, molecular profile and function of synovial IL-17A+CD8+ T cells in psoriatic arthritis pathogenesis.

Sequences LGHNA (CDR1) and YSLEER (CDR2) are obtained from the germline V gene. Spanning cysteine to phenylalanine, the CDR3 consists of 15 amino acids. The entry retains the CDR3 DNA only, 45 bases that are in frame from base 1. The junction carries 15 bases between V and J, which are trimmed by 0 bases and 7 bases respectively. After DNA extraction (Qiagen), TCRbeta V-D-J rearrangements were amplified in a bias-controlled manner and then sequenced at high throughput (immunoSEQ; Adaptive Biotech). In the source study's methods: Productive sequences were analyzed at sequence level using the immunoSEQ Analyzer platform. Clonality was calculated as 1 minus Pielou's evenness, with values from 0 (highly polyclonal) to 1 (monoclonal). How much repertoires overlapped between subsets was quantified with the Morisita index, which goes from 0 (no similarity) to 1 (complete similarity). The clones in this table, taken by TCRdb from immuneACCESS, are in-frame only. Not every clone is retained; where verified, under half of the shortfall comes from an unresolved V gene, and the cause of the rest is unknown. V and J calls and clone size are as listed in that table; D and trimming were resolved from the DNA. The sample table lists approximately 1,800 clones, approximately 69% of them with a count of one. Approximately 10% of the sample is held by the ten biggest clonotypes.

Details on this clone: Which antigen it targets is not known. It has no much larger one-base neighbor in the sample; base qualities were not kept.

Synovial fluid effusions were drawn from actively inflamed joints of patients with psoriatic arthritis. Memory CD8+ T cells in synovial fluid were sorted patient by patient into Tc17 (IL-17A+) cells, bulk memory cells and Tc1 (IL-17A-IFNgamma+) cells in order to compare their TCR repertoires. The Classification of Psoriatic Arthritis Study Group (CASPAR) criteria were met by the psoriatic arthritis patients. CD45RA-CD27+/- plus CD45RA+CD27- cells were sorted as bulk memory CD8+ T cells. Three patients with psoriatic arthritis provided sorted synovial fluid CD8+ T cell subsets that underwent TCRbeta sequencing. Synovial fluid mononuclear cells were isolated using Lymphoprep and were cryopreserved in liquid nitrogen prior to use. The medium used for cryopreservation was made up of about 50% fetal calf serum and approximately 9.7% dimethyl sulfoxide. Results the study describes overall, beyond this receptor: Cells were obtained from synovial fluid rather than synovial tissue, because no psoriatic arthritis synovial tissue samples were available. Although most synovial CD8+ subsets stayed polyclonal, some individual clones made up over 5% of the repertoire. TCR sequencing covered only three patients, which the authors acknowledged as a limited sample size.

The sequenced sample consisted of memory CD8+ T cells from synovial fluid. Interpreted using the paper, the cell subset or site label stands for: bulk memory CD8+ T cells (CD45RA-CD27+/- and CD45RA+CD27-). The rearrangement combines TRBV4-3 with TRBJ1-1; the D region possibly corresponds to TRBD1 (5 bases align). This TCR derives from a human donor with psoriatic arthritis. The CDR3 is CASSQDGVRQNEAFF. DNA sequence: TGCGCCAGCAGCCAAGATGGAGTCAGACAGAATGAAGCTTTCTTT.